Sequencing of this T cell receptor beta chain was carried out in a study of T cell responses to AZD1222 COVID-19 vaccine. About this clone: Its antigen is currently unknown.

The protocol was immunoSEQ multiplex PCR, while the TCRdb copy is restricted to in-frame clones and leaves out a portion. Among 150,000 to 200,000 clones listed, 85% to 95% were seen once. Findings of the study overall: At 160-218 and 743-854, vaccine-associated CD4 TCRs were dominant, and they spanned spike. It should be noted that donors were predominantly white British and more often female, and clonal diversity was possibly underestimated.

The ends were cut back, 1 base at V and 7 bases at J, with 13 bases in the middle. From germline, CDR1 is SGHAT and CDR2 FQNNGV. This CDR3 is built from 14 residues. The chain links TRBV11-2 to TRBJ1-2; D unclear. This TCR came from an adult in good health. Sequencing used peripheral blood, obtained on day 0 of AZD1222 vaccination. The CDR3 sequence is CASSLAFRGSGYTF. CDR3 coding DNA: TGTGCCAGCAGCTTAGCGTTTCGGGGTAGTGGCTACACCTTC.